This TCR beta chain is drawn from a study of OX40 agonist ivuxolimab in advanced cancers. Study summary: A partial response was reached by three patients: one with hepatocellular carcinoma and two with cutaneous melanoma.

The protocol was immunoSEQ multiplex PCR, while the TCRdb copy is restricted to in-frame clones and leaves out a portion. The table lists 77,000 or so clones, approximately 80% of them singletons. Findings and limits, study-wide: In general, CD8+ T cells held more expanded clones than CD4+ did, on average. The authors also found low normalized T-cell clonal expansion in some nonresponders.

Trimming stripped 2 bases from V and 6 bases from J, with 26 bases between. CDR1 is GTSNPN and CDR2 is SVGIG in the germline V gene (reference sequence). The CDR3 consists of 18 residues. About this clone itself: No antigen is known for it.

The material sequenced was CD4+ or CD8+ T cells sorted from blood, taken in a trial of the OX40 agonist ivuxolimab. The receptor's source is an adult with an advanced solid tumor such as melanoma, head and neck, liver or kidney cancer. V and J are TRBV30 and TRBJ1-5, with D possibly TRBD1 on 5 matching bases. Here the CDR3 DNA reads TGTGCCTGGAGTCACGACCCCACCTCCGGGGCGCGGGGTCAGCCCCAGCATTTT. This translates into CAWSHDPTSGARGQPQHF.